This T cell receptor (beta chain) originates from a study of T cell repertoires in cytomegalovirus infection. Across the study: Indications came from public TCR beta signatures; they pointed to CMV infection and to a matching HLA type.

A single count supports this clonotype. Its antigen is undetermined. CDR1 and CDR2 (germline): DFQATT, SNEGSKA (reference sequence). V shed 5 bases and J 7 bases; nucleotides not matched to a gene: 7. The CDR3 is 12 amino acids. Study results and caveats: The cumulative frequency of public TCR beta families identified carriers of CMV plus the relevant HLA. In two of eight donors, the top clonotype was HLA-C-restricted CMV-specific.

A single record per CDR3 protein comes from TCRdb applying MiXCR to the reads. Counted here are about 700,000 distinct CDR3 sequences, 33% occurring once; the ten biggest clones make up about 20%. The genes are TRBV20-1 and TRBJ2-5, with 7 bases matching TRBD2. The sample consisted of cultured PBMCs, taken from culture after CMV antigen stimulation. The TCR originated in a human donor in good health (CMV status not recorded). Some clones in this sample may be carry-over from other donors' samples. CDR3 bases: TGCAGTGCTTCCGGGGGGTCCGGGACCCAGTACTTC. Amino acid sequence: CSASGGSGTQYF.